Listed below are T cell receptor beta chains from one sample, sequenced in a study of cytomegalovirus exposure and HLA in healthy donors. TCRdb's table, derived via immunoSEQ multiplex PCR, lists solely in-frame clones and lacks some. This repertoire includes 130,000 or so clones. Material for sequencing was PBMCs. These receptor sequences come from a woman aged 40 to 50 in good health and CMV-seronegative. Each CDR3 is given with its conserved first and last residue. The D gene is left open where the match is weak.

DNA: TGTGCCAGCCGGGGGTCTGGTGAAAAACTGTTTTTT; CDR3: CASRGSGEKLFF; V: TRBV6-6; D: NA; J: TRBJ1-4
DNA: TGTGCCAGCTCTCCCCCGGGACTAAACACCGGGGAGCTGTTTTTT; CDR3: CASSPPGLNTGELFF; V: TRBV18; D: TRBD2; J: TRBJ2-2
DNA: TGTGCCAGCAGCGGAACCGGGACAGTGAATTCACCCCTCCACTTT; CDR3: CASSGTGTVNSPLHF; V: TRBV9; D: TRBD1; J: TRBJ1-6
DNA: TGTGCCAGCAGCTATCAGGGGAACACTGAAGCTTTCTTT; CDR3: CASSYQGNTEAFF; V: TRBV11-2; D: NA; J: TRBJ1-1
DNA: TGTGCCAGCAGTGAAAACGTAGGGACAGGAGTCTCCTACGAGCAGTACTTC; CDR3: CASSENVGTGVSYEQYF; V: TRBV25-1; D: TRBD1; J: TRBJ2-7
DNA: TGCAGCGTTGAAGATTGGGGACAGGCGAACACCGGGGAGCTGTTTTTT; CDR3: CSVEDWGQANTGELFF; V: TRBV29-1; D: TRBD1; J: TRBJ2-2
DNA: TGTGCCAGCAGCCCACGGACAGGGCCCGTTTTGGACACTGAAGCTTTCTTT; CDR3: CASSPRTGPVLDTEAFF; V: TRBV7-9; D: TRBD1; J: TRBJ1-1
DNA: TGTGCTAAATCCCAGGCGATGGGAGCTTTCTTT; CDR3: CAKSQAMGAFF; V: TRBV19; D: NA; J: TRBJ1-1
DNA: TGCGCCAGCAGCCAAGGTGTCCGGGGTGGTCTCAACGAGCAGTACTTC; CDR3: CASSQGVRGGLNEQYF; V: TRBV4-3; D: NA; J: TRBJ2-7
DNA: TGTGCCAGCAGCCTGACAGGGTTAGTTTCTGGAAACACCATATATTTT; CDR3: CASSLTGLVSGNTIYF; V: TRBV11-2; D: TRBD1; J: TRBJ1-3
DNA: TGCGCCAGCAGCCTTAGGACGGGAACTGAAGCTTTCTTT; CDR3: CASSLRTGTEAFF; V: TRBV4-1; D: NA; J: TRBJ1-1
DNA: TGCGCCAGCAGCCTGGGGTCCGGGGGCGAGCAGTACTTC; CDR3: CASSLGSGGEQYF; V: TRBV5-1; D: NA; J: TRBJ2-7
DNA: TGTGCCAGCAGCCCTAGCGGGGGGAACACCGGGGAGCTGTTTTTT; CDR3: CASSPSGGNTGELFF; V: TRBV5-6; D: TRBD2; J: TRBJ2-2
DNA: TGTGCCAGCAGCGGAGCGGGGGGGCCTGGGGAGACCCAGTACTTC; CDR3: CASSGAGGPGETQYF; V: TRBV7-3; D: TRBD2; J: TRBJ2-5
DNA: TGCGCCAGCAGCTCCTCGGGGGTTCGCCTGGAGAACACTGAAGCTTTCTTT; CDR3: CASSSSGVRLENTEAFF; V: TRBV5-1; D: NA; J: TRBJ1-1
DNA: TGTGCCAGCAGCTTGAGGAGGGGGCTTGCTAATGAAAAACTGTTTTTT; CDR3: CASSLRRGLANEKLFF; V: TRBV7-3; D: TRBD1; J: TRBJ1-4
DNA: TGTGCCAGCAGCTTAGTGGCCCAAGAGACCCAGTACTTC; CDR3: CASSLVAQETQYF; V: TRBV11-1; D: NA; J: TRBJ2-5
DNA: TGCGCCAGCAGCCGCGTGGGGGGGAACACCGGGGAGCTGTTTTTT; CDR3: CASSRVGGNTGELFF; V: TRBV4-1; D: NA; J: TRBJ2-2
DNA: TGTGCCATCAGTGAGTCAACAGGGCTCGGGAACACTGAAGCTTTCTTT; CDR3: CAISESTGLGNTEAFF; V: TRBV10-3; D: NA; J: TRBJ1-1
DNA: TGTGCCAGCAGCCCGACAGGGGGCGTCTCCTACGAGCAGTACTTC; CDR3: CASSPTGGVSYEQYF; V: TRBV7-2; D: TRBD1; J: TRBJ2-7
DNA: TGTGCCAGCAGCTTAAGGAGGGAAGGGCCCCAGCATTTT; CDR3: CASSLRREGPQHF; V: TRBV7-3; D: NA; J: TRBJ1-5
DNA: TGTGCCAGCAGTCGGCACCGGGACAGGGGCTACGAGCAGTACTTC; CDR3: CASSRHRDRGYEQYF; V: TRBV6-6; D: TRBD1; J: TRBJ2-7